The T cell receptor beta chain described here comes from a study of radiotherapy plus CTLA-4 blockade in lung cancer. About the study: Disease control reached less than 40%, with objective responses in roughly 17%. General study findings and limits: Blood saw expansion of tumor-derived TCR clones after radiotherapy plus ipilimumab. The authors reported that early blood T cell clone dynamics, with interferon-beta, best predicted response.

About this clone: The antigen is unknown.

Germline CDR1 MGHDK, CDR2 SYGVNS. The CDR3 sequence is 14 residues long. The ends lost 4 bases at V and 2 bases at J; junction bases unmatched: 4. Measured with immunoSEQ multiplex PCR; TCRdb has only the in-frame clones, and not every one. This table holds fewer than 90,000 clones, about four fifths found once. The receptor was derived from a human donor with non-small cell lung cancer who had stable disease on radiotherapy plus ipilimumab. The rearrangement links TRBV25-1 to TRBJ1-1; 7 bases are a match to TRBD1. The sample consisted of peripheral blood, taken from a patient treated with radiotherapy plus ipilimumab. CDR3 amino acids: CASSGQGGNTEAFF. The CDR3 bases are TGTGCCAGCAGTGGACAGGGTGGAAACACTGAAGCTTTCTTT.